This is a list of T cell receptor beta chains from one sample in a study of CD8 T cells in ankylosing spondylitis. Each CDR3 protein gets one entry after TCRdb re-called the 5' RACE reads with MiXCR. This table holds around 890,000 distinct CDR3 sequences, 10% to 15% found once. Material for sequencing was blood, either unsorted or a sorted T cell fraction (not recorded which). These receptors were taken from a male donor with ankylosing spondylitis. The conserved cysteine and the conserved F or W are not part of the CDR3 here.

J gene	V gene	CDR3 protein
TRBJ2-1	TRBV7-2	ASSPRLAGGYGNEQF
TRBJ1-1	TRBV20-1	SVCEGLNTEAF
TRBJ2-7	TRBV7-2	ASSFSPSGQEYEQY
TRBJ1-1	TRBV6-1	ASRALPGQANTEAF
TRBJ2-2	TRBV6-1	ASSPRSLAAPGELF
TRBJ2-5	TRBV7-2	ASSLAGPGETQY
TRBJ2-3	TRBV29-1	SATGTAGTDTQY
TRBJ2-3	TRBV5-1	ASSLSTRDTQY
TRBJ2-1	TRBV20-1	SSFPWNHEQF
TRBJ2-3	TRBV20-1	SAEARLAGLTDTQY
TRBJ2-5	TRBV7-2	ASSLNSKTQY
TRBJ2-7	TRBV6-5	ASSYSTSGALVEQY
TRBJ2-1	TRBV20-1	SARDVAAYNEQF
TRBJ2-7	TRBV6-1	ASRTGGRAYEQY
TRBJ2-1	TRBV20-1	SARGGVENEQF
TRBJ2-7	TRBV6-6	ASRDRDPDEQY
TRBJ1-4	TRBV4-2	ASSQDGRIGEKLF
TRBJ1-1	TRBV20-1	CARDLQGWMRMNTEAF
TRBJ2-7	TRBV5-1	ASSFNRGPYEQY
TRBJ2-2	TRBV4-2	ASSQEPGLLTGELF
TRBJ1-2	TRBV7-9	ASSRFGADYGYT
TRBJ2-6	TRBV29-1	SVDGKSGANVLT
TRBJ1-1	TRBV7-2	ASSLLIRRTEAF
TRBJ2-2	TRBV10-3	AIRYWGGGELF
TRBJ2-7	TRBV4-3	ASSQSRGDYEQY
TRBJ1-1	TRBV11-2	ASNMMNTEAF
TRBJ2-3	TRBV20-1	SARDGRGTDTQY
TRBJ1-6	TRBV20-1	SAQDPLSYNSPLH
TRBJ1-1	TRBV7-9	ASSSEIAEAF
TRBJ2-7	TRBV20-1	SAALNRPTYEQY
TRBJ2-6	TRBV6-2/TRBV6-3	ASSYSHGGSGANVLT
TRBJ2-5	TRBV20-1	SASGRSETQY
TRBJ2-1	TRBV4-2	ASSQEIPSAYNEQF
TRBJ1-2	TRBV7-9	ASRDGELYGYT
TRBJ2-2	TRBV6-2/TRBV6-3	ASSLPSGGATGELF
TRBJ2-3	TRBV7-2	ASSLRGGAWDTQY
TRBJ1-5	TRBV27	ASSPLSVSGNQPQH
TRBJ1-2	TRBV11-2	ASSLEAGDRYT